This T cell receptor (beta chain) was profiled in a study of T-cell memory formation after mild COVID-19. TCRdb called the 5' RACE reads again in MiXCR, with one record for every CDR3 protein. Of about 600,000 distinct CDR3 sequences in the sample, about 20% are singletons; the top ten hold about 8.2%. Concerning this clonotype: The antigen is not known.

Findings and limits, study-wide: Clones shrinking from day 15 to 85 showed even CD4/CD8 mixes; later expanders tilted CD4+. Certain responding clones were present in pre-infection memory, suggesting participation of cross-reactive memory.

Germline V gene sequence: CDR1 DFQATT, CDR2 SNEGSKA (reference sequence). The junction had 3 bases not matched to a gene; V was cut back by 0 bases and J by 6 bases. The CDR3 covers 13 residues. The sample consisted of PBMCs or a T cell subset sorted from them (not recorded which). This TCR derives from an adult woman who had mild COVID-19 (a few samples of this study predate the infection). Cell type and time point are not known. The chain joins TRBV20-1 to TRBJ2-3; 7 bases align to TRBD2. The CDR3 sequence is CSAREAGLDTQYF. In DNA, the CDR3 is TGCAGTGCTAGAGAAGCGGGATTGGATACGCAGTATTTT.